A single sample is the source of the 22 T cell receptor beta chains below, sequenced in a study of HIV-infected children after antiretroviral therapy interruption. RNA-based 3' RACE libraries used unique molecular identifiers. A single record per CDR3 protein comes from TCRdb applying MiXCR to the 3' RACE reads. The sample carries more than 12,000 distinct CDR3 sequences, 3.4% recorded once. Treatment defined: PENTA 11 planned treatment interruption arm or continuous ART arm. The sequencing here drew on CD45RO+ CD8+ T cells from PBMCs, pooled from several time points, taken from a donor given antiretroviral therapy, either interrupted or continuous. Indicated subset: memory CD8+ CD45RO+ CD45RA- T cells. These receptors originate from a pool of human donors with HIV.

This clonotype was picked up many times. The V and J genes are TRBV4-3 and TRBJ1-5; D not certain. Trimming pared 0 bases from V and 0 bases from J, leaving 3 bases between. The CDR3 runs to 14 residues. CDR1 and CDR2 from the germline V gene are LGHNA and YSLEER. The CDR3 DNA reads TGCGCCAGCAGCCAAGATTATAGCAATCAGCCCCAGCATTTT. Translated: CASSQDYSNQPQHF.

Many counts were recorded for this clonotype. The rearrangement joins TRBV5-1 to TRBJ2-1; D uncertain. This CDR3 contains 15 residues. V was clipped by 0 bases and J by 8 bases, with 15 bases between them. The germline V gene has CDR1 SGHRS and CDR2 YFSETQ. CDR3 in amino acids: CASSLGHTQTDEQFF. CDR3 DNA sequence: TGCGCCAGCAGCTTGGGGCACACACAAACCGATGAGCAGTTCTTC.

The sample holds many counts of this clonotype. The J gene is TRBJ2-2, the V gene TRBV15, with TRBD2 as a possible D gene (5 bases). V dropped 1 base and J dropped 3 bases, with 9 bases sitting between them. The CDR3 has 15 residues. Germline V gene sequence: CDR1 LNHNV, CDR2 YYDKDF (reference sequence). CDR3 DNA sequence: TGTGCCACCAGCAGAGCCGGGATGGACACCGGGGAGCTGTTTTTT. This gives the protein CATSRAGMDTGELFF. Using reference TRBV15 and TRBJ2-2 for the parts outside the CDR3, the full variable domain is DAMVIQNPRYQVTQFGKPVTLSCSQTLNHNVMYWYQQKSSQAPKLLFHYYDKDFNNEADTPDNFQSRRPNTSFCFLDIRSPGLGDTAMYLCATSRAGMDTGELFFGEGSRLTVL.

This clonotype was recorded at least ten times. CDR3 bases: TGTGCCAGCAGTCTCGGACAGGGGGAGGCCACTGAAGCTTTCTTT. Encoded protein: CASSLGQGEATEAFF. The V call is TRBV28, the J call TRBJ1-1; 10 nucleotides match TRBD1. The CDR3 extends over 15 amino acids. V trimming: 5 bases; J trimming: 4 bases; junction bases outside the gene matches: 7. Germline CDR1 MDHEN, CDR2 SYDVKM.

This clonotype was observed at least ten times. This rearrangement joins TRBV5-5 to TRBJ1-6; TRBD1 might be the D (6 bases). The length of the CDR3 is 16 residues. With 2 bases removed from V and 13 bases from J, the gap between germline ends came to 22 bases. Germline loops: CDR1 SGHKS, CDR2 YYEKEE (reference sequence). This chain's CDR3 is CASSLKRGGPLGPLHF. The CDR3 nucleotides are TGTGCCAGCAGCTTAAAGCGCGGGGGGCCTTTGGGGCCCCTCCACTTT.

This clonotype was counted ten times or more. One end of the junction does not line up with germline, which may come from a read error. The chain combines TRBV7-9 with TRBJ2-6; TRBD1 or TRBD2 may be the D gene (5 bases each). This CDR3 is 17 amino acids long. Per the germline V gene, CDR1 is SEHNR and CDR2 is FQNEAQ (reference sequence). In DNA form, the CDR3 reads TGTGCCAGCAGCTTATCGGGACGGAGCTCTGGGACCAACGTCCTGACTTTC. Translated, it gives CASSLSGRSSGTNVLTF.

This clonotype came up many times. This chain uses TRBV11-2 with TRBJ2-3; 10 bases are a match to TRBD1. CDR1 and CDR2 (germline): SGHAT, FQNNGV. The CDR3 totals 15 residues. With 5 bases clipped from V and 2 bases from J, the junction kept 4 bases outside the gene matches. The CDR3 here is CASSPGQGPTDTQYF. The CDR3 bases are TGTGCCAGCAGCCCGGGACAGGGGCCCACAGATACGCAGTATTTT.

This clonotype was detected ten times or more. This chain connects TRBV12-5 to TRBJ1-2; TRBD1 matches 10 bases. The CDR3 consists of 14 residues. Germline assignment: CDR1 LGHNT and CDR2 FRNRAP. V gave up 5 bases and J gave up 5 bases; unmatched junction bases: 5. The DNA for the CDR3 is TGTGCTAGTGGTAGGACAGGGGGATCTTATGGCTACACCTTC. This translates into CASGRTGGSYGYTF.

This chain joins TRBV7-6 and TRBJ1-6, with D tentatively TRBD1 (6 bases). Trimming pared 5 bases from V and 1 base from J, leaving 15 bases between. Germline V gene sequence: CDR1 SGHVS, CDR2 FNYEAQ. The CDR3 contains 17 residues. CDR3 residues: CASSPCQGKSYNSPLHF. Here the CDR3 DNA reads TGTGCCAGCAGCCCCTGTCAGGGGAAATCCTATAATTCACCCCTCCACTTT.

This clonotype was observed many times. This rearrangement joins TRBV2 to TRBJ1-1; 7 nucleotides line up with TRBD1. J lost 5 bases, V lost 6 bases, and 6 bases had no gene match. The V gene's germline CDR1 is SNHLY and CDR2 FYNNEI. This CDR3 has 13 residues. In DNA form, the CDR3 reads TGTGCCAGCAGCCCAGGGGGGATGACTGAAGCTTTCTTT. It specifies CASSPGGMTEAFF.

This clonotype has a count of ten or more. The chain has TRBV7-9 and TRBJ2-7; 10 bases match TRBD1. With V trimmed by 5 bases and J by 1 base, 11 bases remained unmatched. CDR1 and CDR2 from the germline V gene are SEHNR and FQNEAQ (reference sequence). This CDR3 has 17 residues. In DNA, the CDR3 is TGTGCCAGCAGCCCTCGCTTAGGGGACAGGGGTTCCTACGAGCAGTACTTC. It is translated as CASSPRLGDRGSYEQYF.

Many counts were recorded for this clonotype. V usage is TRBV20-1 and J usage is TRBJ1-5; the D is unclear. The CDR3 has 14 amino acids. Germline V gene data show CDR1 as DFQATT and CDR2 as SNEGSKA (reference sequence). V shed 4 bases and J shed 4 bases, with 14 bases lying between them. In nucleotides, the CDR3 is TGCAGTGCTACCCCCCCAGCCGAGAATCAGCCCCAGCATTTT. Protein sequence: CSATPPAENQPQHF.

The sample holds many counts of this clonotype. The rearrangement links TRBV19 to TRBJ1-1; possibly TRBD1 for D (5 bases). Germline CDR1 reads LNHDA; CDR2 reads SQIVND (reference sequence). The CDR3 spans 13 residues. V was pared by 11 bases and J by 4 bases, with 17 bases between. CDR3 nucleotides: TGTGCCGGAAAAAGGGGAGCGGGCACTGAAGCTTTCTTT. It codes for CAGKRGAGTEAFF.

This clonotype was observed a handful of times. The chain uses TRBV4-1 and TRBJ1-5, with TRBD1 as a possible D gene (5 bases). This CDR3 is 15 amino acids long. CDR1 and CDR2 from the germline V gene are MGHRA and YSYEKL. V was trimmed by 0 bases and J by 7 bases, leaving 13 bases between them. CDR3 residues: CASSQEGQGFQPQHF. The CDR3 DNA sequence: TGCGCCAGCAGCCAAGAGGGGCAGGGTTTCCAGCCCCAGCATTTT.

This clonotype was seen many times. The CDR3 region is CASGRSSYNSPLHF. CDR3 DNA sequence: TGTGCCAGCGGAAGGAGCTCCTATAATTCACCCCTCCACTTT. The chain has TRBV12-3 or TRBV12-4 and TRBJ1-6; D remains unclear. This CDR3 is 14 amino acids long. V lost 8 bases, J lost 0 bases, and 8 bases lay in between.

This clonotype came up many times. This chain connects TRBV6-2 or TRBV6-3 to TRBJ2-6; D might be TRBD1 (5 bases). Germline CDR1 MNHEY, CDR2 SVGEGT. This CDR3 comprises 15 residues. Trimming stripped 2 bases from V and 0 bases from J, with 5 bases between. In DNA form, the CDR3 reads TGTGCCAGCAGTTACGACAGCTCTGGGGCCAACGTCCTGACTTTC. Its translation is CASSYDSSGANVLTF.

Many counts were recorded for this clonotype. The chain employs TRBV27 and TRBJ2-7; no definite D call. CDR1 MNHEY and CDR2 SMNVEV come from the germline V gene (reference sequence). V lost 5 bases and J lost 2, with 13 bases in between. The CDR3 sequence is 14 residues long. In DNA, the CDR3 is TGTGCCAGCAGTACCCTTCACACCCCCTACGAGCAGTACTTC. Its protein product is CASSTLHTPYEQYF.

At least ten counts were recorded for this clonotype. V gene TRBV4-1 combines with J gene TRBJ2-7, with TRBD1 matching 8 bases. V lost 0 bases to trimming and J lost 6 bases; unmatched junction nucleotides: 10. The CDR3 is 16 residues long. Germline-derived CDR1 and CDR2 are MGHRA and YSYEKL. CDR3 bases: TGCGCCAGCAGCCAAGAGAGGCAGGGGGCATCGGGCGAGCAGTACTTC. The encoded protein is CASSQERQGASGEQYF.

This clonotype was observed many times. The J gene is TRBJ2-5, the V gene TRBV7-9; 7 bases line up with TRBD1. Germline CDR1 reads SEHNR; CDR2 reads FQNEAQ (reference sequence). V shed 3 bases and J 2 bases; nucleotides not matched to a gene: 3. The CDR3 loop spans 14 amino acids. The CDR3 region has the DNA TGTGCCAGCAGCTTCCGGGACAGTCAAGAGACCCAGTACTTC. It codes for CASSFRDSQETQYF.

This clonotype was found many times. The CDR3 DNA sequence: TGTGCCAGCAGCCCGGAGGTATTGGGTAATGCCGAGCAGTACTTC. Translation: CASSPEVLGNAEQYF. The chain couples TRBV3-1 to TRBJ2-7, with D perhaps matching TRBD2 (5 bases). CDR1 and CDR2 from the germline V gene are LGHDT and YNNKEL (reference sequence). The CDR3 extends over 15 amino acids. Trimming stripped 4 bases from V and 6 bases from J, with 19 bases between.

This clonotype came up many times. This chain uses TRBV23-1 with TRBJ2-7, with 7 bases lining up with TRBD1. TRBV23-1 is treated as an ORF (open reading frame) with a function not yet certain. V dropped 5 bases and J dropped 3; count of bases not matched to a gene: 10. The CDR3 has 15 residues. CDR3 residues: CASSGTAQSRYEQYF. The DNA for the CDR3 is TGCGCCAGCAGTGGGACAGCCCAATCCCGCTACGAGCAGTACTTC.

This clonotype occurred a few times. This rearrangement joins TRBV7-2 to TRBJ2-1; 9 positions match TRBD2. Unmatched junction bases numbered 5, after V lost 4 bases and J lost 4 bases. Per germline, CDR1 SGHTA and CDR2 FQGNSA. The CDR3 is 15 amino acids. The CDR3 coding sequence is TGTGCCAGCAGCTCCTCTAGCGGGGTGTACAATGAGCAGTTCTTC. As protein: CASSSSSGVYNEQFF.